Listed here are 6 T cell receptor beta chains from one sample, sequenced in a study of breast tumors, draining lymph nodes, adjacent tissues. The lymph nodes were axillary draining lymph nodes from breast cancer patients. MiXCR, applied by TCRdb to the multiplex PCR reads, yields one record per CDR3 protein. Counted here are 150,000 to 200,000 distinct CDR3 sequences, about 34% occurring once; the ten biggest clones make up about 4.1%. Sample: axillary lymph node tissue. The receptors were sampled from a female donor with breast cancer. Some clones in this sample may be carry-over from other donors' samples.

With respect to this clonotype: Since a much larger clone is just one base distant, this may be a read error. This chain uses TRBV5-4 with TRBJ1-2; the D gene is possibly TRBD1 (5 bases). The CDR3 is 16 residues long. Germline CDR1 is SGHNT and CDR2 is YYREEE (reference sequence). Trimming stripped 3 bases from V and 2 bases from J, with 17 bases between. The CDR3 is CASSSRGKGANYGYTF. In DNA, the CDR3 is TGTGCCAGCAGCTCGCGAGGGAAAGGGGCGAACTATGGCTACACCTTC.

This clonotype appeared many times. The chain employs TRBV20-1 and TRBJ1-2; 9 bases fit TRBD1. The CDR3 extends over 15 amino acids. The V gene's germline CDR1 is DFQATT and CDR2 SNEGSKA (reference sequence). J was trimmed by 4 bases and V by 3 bases; bases with no gene match: 9. The CDR3 coding sequence is TGCAGTGCTAGCCTACAGGGGGCTCTAGGCTATGGCTACACCTTC. Translation gives CSASLQGALGYGYTF.

This clonotype was seen many times. The rearrangement links TRBV10-3 to TRBJ1-6; no definite D call. Germline V gene sequence: CDR1 ENHRY, CDR2 SYGVKD. Trimming pared 6 bases from V and 2 bases from J, leaving 8 bases between. The CDR3 has 14 residues. The CDR3 loop is CAISLSPYNSPLHF. The CDR3 bases are TGTGCCATCAGCCTCTCCCCCTATAATTCACCCCTCCACTTT.

This clonotype was observed a handful of times. A much bigger clone sits one base away, suggesting this may be a read error. The genes are TRBV11-1 and TRBJ2-3; 9 nucleotides match TRBD2. The germline CDR1 and CDR2 sequences are SGHAT and FQDESV (reference sequence). The CDR3 runs 16 residues. V gave up 5 bases and J gave up 1 base; unmatched junction bases: 7. CDR3 residues: CASSTGTSSRTDTQYF. CDR3 bases: TGTGCCAGCAGCACAGGGACTAGCTCCCGCACAGATACGCAGTATTTT.

This clonotype was detected many times. The V call is TRBV5-6, the J call TRBJ2-1; 12 bases are a match to TRBD2. This CDR3 comprises 15 residues. V was clipped by 5 bases and J by 9 bases; unmatched bases: 9. CDR1 and CDR2 (germline): SGHDT, YYEEEE. The DNA for the CDR3 is TGTGCCAGCAGATTACTAGCGGGGGGCCTTGGTGAGCAGTTCTTC. The encoded protein is CASRLLAGGLGEQFF. The whole variable domain, remainder taken from reference TRBV5-6 and TRBJ2-1, is DAGVTQSPTHLIKTRGQQVTLRCSPKSGHDTVSWYQQALGQGPQFIFQYYEEEERQRGNFPDRFSGHQFPNYSSELNVNALLLGDSALYLCASRLLAGGLGEQFFGPGTRLTVL.

This clonotype was seen a single time. Without the conserved terminal phenylalanine or tryptophan, this CDR3 likely stems from a read error. This chain joins TRBV20-1 and TRBJ2-3; 13 bases agree with TRBD2. Trimming cost V 3 bases and J 7 bases; bases outside gene matches: 7. There are 15 residues in the CDR3. Germline lookup yields CDR1 DFQATT and CDR2 SNEGSKA (reference sequence). This chain's CDR3 is CSASPLAGGAYTQYL. Here the CDR3 DNA reads TGCAGTGCTAGCCCACTAGCGGGGGGGGCCTATACGCAGTATCTA.